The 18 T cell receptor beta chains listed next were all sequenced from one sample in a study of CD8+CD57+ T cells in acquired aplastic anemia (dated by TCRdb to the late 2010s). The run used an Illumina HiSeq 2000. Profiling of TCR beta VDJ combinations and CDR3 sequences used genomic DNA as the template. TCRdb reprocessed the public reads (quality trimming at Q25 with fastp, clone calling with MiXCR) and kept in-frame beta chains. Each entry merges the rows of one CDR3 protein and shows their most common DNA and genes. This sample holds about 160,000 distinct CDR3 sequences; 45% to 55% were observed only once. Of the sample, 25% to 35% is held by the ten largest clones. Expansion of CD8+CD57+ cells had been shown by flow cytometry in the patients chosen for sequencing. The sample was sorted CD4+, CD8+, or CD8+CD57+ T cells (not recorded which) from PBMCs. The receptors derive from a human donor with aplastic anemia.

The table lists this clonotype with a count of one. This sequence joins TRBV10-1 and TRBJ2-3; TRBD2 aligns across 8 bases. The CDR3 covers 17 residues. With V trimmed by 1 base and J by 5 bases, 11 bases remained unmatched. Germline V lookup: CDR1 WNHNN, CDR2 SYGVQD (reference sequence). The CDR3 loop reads CASSEWAPGLARDTQYF. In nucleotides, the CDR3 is TGCGCCAGCAGTGAGTGGGCCCCCGGACTAGCCAGAGATACGCAGTATTTT.

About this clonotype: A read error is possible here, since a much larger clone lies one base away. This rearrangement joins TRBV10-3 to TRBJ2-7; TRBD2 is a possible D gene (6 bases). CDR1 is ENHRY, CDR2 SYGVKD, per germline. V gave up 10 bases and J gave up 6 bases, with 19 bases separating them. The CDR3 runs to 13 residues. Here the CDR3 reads CASRNLANPEQYF. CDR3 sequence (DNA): TGTGCCAGCAGGAATCTAGCGAATCCCGAGCAGTACTTC.

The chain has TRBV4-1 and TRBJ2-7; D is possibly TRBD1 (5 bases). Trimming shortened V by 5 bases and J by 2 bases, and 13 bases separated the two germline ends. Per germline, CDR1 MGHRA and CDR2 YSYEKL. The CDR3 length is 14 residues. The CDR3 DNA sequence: TGCGCCAGCAGCTTGACAGTAGAGGCCTACGAGCAGTACTTC. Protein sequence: CASSLTVEAYEQYF.

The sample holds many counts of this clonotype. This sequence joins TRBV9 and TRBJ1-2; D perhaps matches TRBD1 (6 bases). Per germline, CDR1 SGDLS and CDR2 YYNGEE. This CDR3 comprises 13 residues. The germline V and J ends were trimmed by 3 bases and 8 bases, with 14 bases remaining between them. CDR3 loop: CASSDWTAQGYTF. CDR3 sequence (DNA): TGTGCCAGCAGCGACTGGACAGCGCAAGGCTACACCTTC.

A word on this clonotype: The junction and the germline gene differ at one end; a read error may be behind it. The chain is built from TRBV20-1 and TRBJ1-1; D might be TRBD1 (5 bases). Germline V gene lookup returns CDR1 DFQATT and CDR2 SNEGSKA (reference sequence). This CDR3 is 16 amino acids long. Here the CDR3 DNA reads TGCAGTGCTACACCAATCCGACAGATTATGAACGCTGAGGCTTTCTTT. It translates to CSATPIRQIMNAEAFF.

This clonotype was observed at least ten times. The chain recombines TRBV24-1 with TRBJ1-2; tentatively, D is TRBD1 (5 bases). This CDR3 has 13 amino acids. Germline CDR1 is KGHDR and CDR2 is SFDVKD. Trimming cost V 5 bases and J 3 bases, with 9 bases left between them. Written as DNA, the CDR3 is TGTGCCACCAGTGGAGACAGACACTATGGCTACACCTTC. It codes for CATSGDRHYGYTF.

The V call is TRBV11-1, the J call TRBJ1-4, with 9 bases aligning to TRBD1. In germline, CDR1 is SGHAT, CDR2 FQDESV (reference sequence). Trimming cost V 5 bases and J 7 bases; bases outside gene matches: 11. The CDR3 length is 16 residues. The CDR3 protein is CASSPGTGQGSEKLFF. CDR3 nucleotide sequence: TGTGCCAGCAGCCCCGGGACAGGGCAGGGAAGTGAAAAACTGTTTTTT.

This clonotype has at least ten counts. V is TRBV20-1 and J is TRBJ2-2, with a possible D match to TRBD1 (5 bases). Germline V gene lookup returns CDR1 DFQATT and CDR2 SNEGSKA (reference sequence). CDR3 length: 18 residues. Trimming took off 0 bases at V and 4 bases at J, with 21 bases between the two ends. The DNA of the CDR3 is TGCAGTGCTAGAGATTGGGGCAATAACTACGACGGCACCGGGGAGCTGTTTTTT. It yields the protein CSARDWGNNYDGTGELFF.

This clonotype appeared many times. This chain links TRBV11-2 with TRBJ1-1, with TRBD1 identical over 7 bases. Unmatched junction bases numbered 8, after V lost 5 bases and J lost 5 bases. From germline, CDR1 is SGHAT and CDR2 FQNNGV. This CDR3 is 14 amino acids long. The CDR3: CASSPSAGGTEAFF. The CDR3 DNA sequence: TGTGCCAGCAGCCCCAGCGCAGGGGGTACTGAAGCTTTCTTT.

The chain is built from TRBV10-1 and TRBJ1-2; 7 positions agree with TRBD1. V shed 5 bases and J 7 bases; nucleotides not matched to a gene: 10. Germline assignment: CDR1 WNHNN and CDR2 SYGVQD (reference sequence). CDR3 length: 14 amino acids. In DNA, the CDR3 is TGCGCCAGCAGTCCGGACAGGCGGCCCGGTGGCTACACCTTC. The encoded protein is CASSPDRRPGGYTF.

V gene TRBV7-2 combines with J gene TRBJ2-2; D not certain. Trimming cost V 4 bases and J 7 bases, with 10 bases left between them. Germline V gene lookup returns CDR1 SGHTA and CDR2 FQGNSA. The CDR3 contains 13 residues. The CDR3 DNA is TGTGCCAGCAGCTCCAGACATGACGGGGAGCTGTTTTTT. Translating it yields CASSSRHDGELFF.

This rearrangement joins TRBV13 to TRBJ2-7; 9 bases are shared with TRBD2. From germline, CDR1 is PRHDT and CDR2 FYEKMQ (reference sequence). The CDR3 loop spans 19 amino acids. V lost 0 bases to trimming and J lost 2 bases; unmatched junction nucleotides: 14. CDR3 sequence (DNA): TGTGCCAGCAGCTTAGGCCTAATTGGGCTAGCGGGGATAGCCTACGAGCAGTACTTC. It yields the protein CASSLGLIGLAGIAYEQYF. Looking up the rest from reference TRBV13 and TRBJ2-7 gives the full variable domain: AAGVIQSPRHLIKEKRETATLKCYPIPRHDTVYWYQQGPGQDPQFLISFYEKMQSDKGSIPDRFSAQQFSDYHSELNMSSLELGDSALYFCASSLGLIGLAGIAYEQYFGPGTRLTVT.

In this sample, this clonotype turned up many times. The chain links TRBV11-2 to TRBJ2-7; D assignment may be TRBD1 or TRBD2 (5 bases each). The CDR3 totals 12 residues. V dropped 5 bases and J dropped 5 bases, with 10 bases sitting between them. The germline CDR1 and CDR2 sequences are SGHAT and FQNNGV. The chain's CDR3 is CASSEGTNEQYF. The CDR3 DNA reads TGTGCCAGCAGCGAGGGGACCAACGAGCAGTACTTC.

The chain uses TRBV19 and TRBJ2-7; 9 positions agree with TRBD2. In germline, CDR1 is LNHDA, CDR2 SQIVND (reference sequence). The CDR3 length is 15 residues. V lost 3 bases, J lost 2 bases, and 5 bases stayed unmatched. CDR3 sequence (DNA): TGTGCCAGTAGTATGAGCGCGGGAGGGCCCTACGAGCAGTACTTC. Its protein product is CASSMSAGGPYEQYF.

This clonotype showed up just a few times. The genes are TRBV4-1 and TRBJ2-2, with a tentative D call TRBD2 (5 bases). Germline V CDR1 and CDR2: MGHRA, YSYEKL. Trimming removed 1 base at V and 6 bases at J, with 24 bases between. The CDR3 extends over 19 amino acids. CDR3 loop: CASSQGSGSHNGVAGELFF. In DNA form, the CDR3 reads TGCGCCAGCAGCCAAGGATCTGGGAGTCATAATGGCGTGGCCGGGGAGCTGTTTTTT.

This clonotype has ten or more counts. The CDR3 here is CASSETIGPTDTQYF. CDR3 DNA sequence: TGTGCCAGCAGTGAAACAATCGGCCCCACAGATACGCAGTATTTT. The J gene is TRBJ2-3, the V gene TRBV6-1; D not resolved. The V gene's germline CDR1 is MNHNS and CDR2 SASEGT. The CDR3 has 15 residues. Trimming shortened V by 2 bases and J by 2 bases, and 11 bases separated the two germline ends.

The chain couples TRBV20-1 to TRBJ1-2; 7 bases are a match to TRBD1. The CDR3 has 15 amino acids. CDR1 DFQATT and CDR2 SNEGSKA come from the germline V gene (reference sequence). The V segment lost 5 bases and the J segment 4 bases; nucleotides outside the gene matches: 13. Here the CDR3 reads CSAQGTVGASYGYTF. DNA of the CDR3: TGCAGTGCTCAAGGGACAGTAGGGGCCTCCTATGGCTACACCTTC.

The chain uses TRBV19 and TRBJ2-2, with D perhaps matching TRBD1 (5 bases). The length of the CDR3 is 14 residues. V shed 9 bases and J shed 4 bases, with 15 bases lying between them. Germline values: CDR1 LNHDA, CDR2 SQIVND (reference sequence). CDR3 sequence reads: CASSRDRFTGELFF. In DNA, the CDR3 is TGTGCCAGCAGCCGAGACAGATTCACCGGGGAGCTGTTTTTT.